The rows below give T cell receptor beta chains drawn from one sample of a study of early T cells in non-severe SARS-CoV-2 infection. TCRdb re-derived calls from the 5' RACE reads in MiXCR, one entry per CDR3 protein. Here the sample spans about 63,000 distinct CDR3 sequences, 13% being singletons. Sequenced material: whole blood. The receptors come from an adult who was a healthcare worker with PCR-confirmed SARS-CoV-2 infection or an uninfected control (not recorded which). Each CDR3 is given with its conserved first and last residue. D genes are given only for firm matches. Expanded clones get a size class; other rows say once, few or many, or leave the size out.

size: NA
D: NA
J: TRBJ1-1
V: TRBV2
DNA: TGTGCCAGCAGTAAAGTTGAAGCTTTCTTT
CDR3: CASSKVEAFF

size: many
D: TRBD2
J: TRBJ2-3
V: TRBV20-1
DNA: TGCAGTGCTAGCGGGACTAACACAGATACGCAGTATTTT
CDR3: CSASGTNTDTQYF

size: NA
D: NA
J: TRBJ2-1
V: TRBV7-2
DNA: TGTGCCAGCAGCTTAGTAGGGTACAATGAGCAGTTCTTC
CDR3: CASSLVGYNEQFF

size: many
D: NA
J: TRBJ1-6
V: TRBV9
DNA: TGTGCCAGCAGCGTAGCTAATTCACCCCTCCACTTT
CDR3: CASSVANSPLHF

size: many
D: NA
J: TRBJ2-6
V: TRBV6-2/TRBV6-3
DNA: TGTGCCAGCAGTGGCCGGGACGCCAACTCTGGGGCCAACGTCCTGACTTTC
CDR3: CASSGRDANSGANVLTF

size: NA
D: NA
J: TRBJ1-4
V: TRBV7-9
DNA: TGTGCCAGCAGCCCCCCTCGGGTAGGACTTAATGAAAAACTGTTTTTT
CDR3: CASSPPRVGLNEKLFF

size: few
D: NA
J: TRBJ1-1
V: TRBV11-3
DNA: TGTGCCAGCAGCTATCAGAACACTGAAGCTTTCTTT
CDR3: CASSYQNTEAFF

size: NA
D: NA
J: TRBJ2-2
V: TRBV28
DNA: TGTGCCAGCTTGATGATCCGGACAGAACCCGCCGGGGAGCTGTTTTTT
CDR3: CASLMIRTEPAGELFF

size: NA
D: TRBD1
J: TRBJ1-1
V: TRBV6-2/TRBV6-3
DNA: TGTGCCAGCAGTTTTAACCCTGGGACAGGGGCCCAAGAAGCTTTCTTT
CDR3: CASSFNPGTGAQEAFF

size: NA
D: TRBD2
J: TRBJ2-3
V: TRBV18
DNA: TGTGCCAGCCGGACTAGCCCAGATACGCAGTATTTT
CDR3: CASRTSPDTQYF

size: few
D: NA
J: TRBJ2-2
V: TRBV5-1
DNA: TGCGCCAGCAGCTTCGAATTCGGTCCCGGGGAGCTGTTTTTT
CDR3: CASSFEFGPGELFF

size: many
D: TRBD2
J: TRBJ2-7
V: TRBV4-1
DNA: TGCGCCGTAAGTCGAGCGGGGGGGCCCGGCGAGCAGTACTTC
CDR3: CAVSRAGGPGEQYF

size: many
D: TRBD2
J: TRBJ2-3
V: TRBV10-3
DNA: TGTGCCATCAGTGAAAGCGGGGGGACAGTCCCTAGCACAGATACGCAGTATTTT
CDR3: CAISESGGTVPSTDTQYF

size: NA
D: NA
J: TRBJ1-1
V: TRBV11-2
DNA: TGTGCCAGCAGCTCCCCTTGGGACACTGAAGCTTTCTTT
CDR3: CASSSPWDTEAFF

size: many
D: TRBD2
J: TRBJ2-1
V: TRBV19
DNA: TGTGCCAGTAGTATATCCAGCGGGGGGGCGGTTTCCTACAATGAGCAGTTCTTC
CDR3: CASSISSGGAVSYNEQFF

size: NA
D: NA
J: TRBJ1-1
V: TRBV7-9
DNA: TGTGCCAGCAGCTTAGCTCCAGGCGCTGAAGCTTTCTTT
CDR3: CASSLAPGAEAFF

size: few
D: TRBD2
J: TRBJ2-1
V: TRBV12-3/TRBV12-4
DNA: TGTGCCAGCAGTTCTTCTAGCGGGGGCAATGAGCAGTTCTTC
CDR3: CASSSSSGGNEQFF

size: many
D: TRBD2
J: TRBJ2-5
V: TRBV18
DNA: TGTGCCAGCTCACCACGCGGCGGGGGTCAAGAGACCCAGTACTTC
CDR3: CASSPRGGGQETQYF

size: many
D: NA
J: TRBJ1-3
V: TRBV6-6
DNA: TGTGCCAGCAAAGGACCTGGAAACACCATATATTTT
CDR3: CASKGPGNTIYF

size: many
D: NA
J: TRBJ1-4
V: TRBV6-1
DNA: TGTGCCAGCAGTGAAGTGGTGGTCCAAGGAAAACTGTTTTTT
CDR3: CASSEVVVQGKLFF

size: NA
D: NA
J: TRBJ1-5
V: TRBV20-1
DNA: TGCAGTGCTCGGAGACTCATCAATCAGCCCCAGCATTTT
CDR3: CSARRLINQPQHF

size: many
D: NA
J: TRBJ2-3
V: TRBV9
DNA: TGTGCCAGCAGCGTGGGAACAGAGCAGTATTTT
CDR3: CASSVGTEQYF

size: many
D: NA
J: TRBJ2-7
V: TRBV12-5
DNA: TGTGCTAGTGGTTTGCTTGGTCAGGGGCCCTACGAGCAGTACTTC
CDR3: CASGLLGQGPYEQYF

size: many
D: NA
J: TRBJ1-6
V: TRBV20-1
DNA: TGCAGTGCTAGAGGGGACCACACCCCTCGCTACAATTCACCCCTCCACTTT
CDR3: CSARGDHTPRYNSPLHF

size: NA
D: NA
J: TRBJ2-7
V: TRBV19
DNA: TGTGCCAGTAGTATTGGACAGCCACCCCACGAGCAGTACTTC
CDR3: CASSIGQPPHEQYF

size: many
D: TRBD2
J: TRBJ2-1
V: TRBV9
DNA: TGTGCCAGCAGCGTAGGGGCTAGCGGGGCGAGCTCCTACAATGAGCAGTTCTTC
CDR3: CASSVGASGASSYNEQFF

size: few
D: NA
J: TRBJ2-3
V: TRBV20-1
DNA: TGCAGTGCTAGAGGGGGGGGCATGGACGATACGCAGTATTTT
CDR3: CSARGGGMDDTQYF

size: NA
D: NA
J: TRBJ2-3
V: TRBV3-1
DNA: TGTGCCAGCAGCCAAGATGCTACCTCAGATACGCAGTATTTT
CDR3: CASSQDATSDTQYF

size: NA
D: NA
J: TRBJ2-7
V: TRBV12-3/TRBV12-4
DNA: TGTGCCAGCGGGCGGCGTAGCGACGAGCAGTACTTC
CDR3: CASGRRSDEQYF

size: few
D: TRBD2
J: TRBJ2-2
V: TRBV5-5
DNA: TGTGCCAGCAGCTTGCCTAGCGGATTGAACACCGGGGAGCTGTTTTTT
CDR3: CASSLPSGLNTGELFF

size: many
D: NA
J: TRBJ1-2
V: TRBV18
DNA: TGTGCCAGCTCGCCTGAGTCGGGGATTAACTATGGCTACACCTTC
CDR3: CASSPESGINYGYTF

size: many
D: NA
J: TRBJ2-3
V: TRBV7-2
DNA: TGTGCCAGCAGCTTTTACATCCGACGCACAGATACGCAGTATTTT
CDR3: CASSFYIRRTDTQYF

size: many
D: NA
J: TRBJ1-1
V: TRBV7-3
DNA: TGTGCCAGCAGCTCCAAGGGTGGAACTGAAGCTTTCTTT
CDR3: CASSSKGGTEAFF

size: many
D: NA
J: TRBJ1-4
V: TRBV5-1
DNA: TGCGCCAGCAGCTTGTTCTCCGGTACTAATGAAAAACTGTTTTTT
CDR3: CASSLFSGTNEKLFF

size: many
D: NA
J: TRBJ1-6
V: TRBV5-1
DNA: TGCGCCAGCAGCTTGGGATATAATTCACCCCTCCACTTT
CDR3: CASSLGYNSPLHF

size: NA
D: TRBD1
J: TRBJ1-6
V: TRBV7-9
DNA: TGTGCCAGCAGCTTAGGTGGGACAGGGGACTCACCCCTCCACTTT
CDR3: CASSLGGTGDSPLHF